These 10 T cell receptor beta chains were sequenced from one sample in a study of beta chain features in type 1 diabetes. Expressed TCRB transcripts were sequenced because the isolated RNA had all been reverse transcribed beforehand. Measured with immunoSEQ multiplex PCR; TCRdb has only the in-frame clones, and not every one. The sample has hundreds of thousands of clones, 13% seen once; the top ten hold 0.02% to 0.025%. General study points: Shortening of TCRB CDR3s, moderate but significant, appeared in all four CD4+ subsets of Type 1 diabetes patients.

Their antigens are not known. Input material: naive CD4+ T cells from blood. Receptor source: a man aged 18 to 29 with type 1 diabetes.

This clone came up once. This chain joins TRBV9 and TRBJ1-2, with D possibly matching TRBD1 (6 bases). Germline CDR1 reads SGDLS; CDR2 reads YYNGEE. V lost 3 bases and J 3 bases, leaving 12 bases between the germline ends. The CDR3 runs to 14 residues. The CDR3 sequence: CASSGSQGDYGYTF. CDR3 nucleotide sequence: TGTGCCAGCAGCGGGTCACAGGGCGACTATGGCTACACCTTC.

The chain has TRBV4-1 and TRBJ1-1; a possible D gene is TRBD1 (5 bases). Germline V gives CDR1 MGHRA, CDR2 YSYEKL. Trimming left V 8 bases short and J 3 bases short, with 13 bases between. The CDR3 extends over 13 amino acids. The DNA for the CDR3 is TGCGCCAGCGGACGTTGGGGGGACACTGAAGCTTTCTTT. It encodes CASGRWGDTEAFF.

The chain links TRBV2 to TRBJ1-2, with 8 bases matching TRBD1. Germline CDR1 and CDR2: SNHLY and FYNNEI. The CDR3 consists of 14 residues. With V trimmed by 5 bases and J by 8 bases, 10 bases remained unmatched. CDR3 in amino acids: CASSLTGEVGGYTF. The CDR3, as DNA: TGTGCCAGCAGTTTGACAGGGGAAGTGGGGGGCTACACCTTC.

This clone was seen only a few times. The V and J genes are TRBV18 and TRBJ2-1; TRBD2 aligns across 12 bases. Trimming took 6 bases from V and 3 from J; bases not matched to a gene: 0. The CDR3 sequence is 14 residues long. Looked up from germline, CDR1 is KGHSH and CDR2 is LQKENI. The CDR3 DNA follows: TGTGCCAGCTCGGGACTAGCGGGCTACAATGAGCAGTTCTTC. Amino acids: CASSGLAGYNEQFF.

V usage is TRBV30 and J usage is TRBJ2-7; D possibly uses TRBD1 or TRBD2 (6 bases each). V lost 2 bases, J lost 6 bases, and 14 bases lay in between. The V gene's germline CDR1 is GTSNPN and CDR2 SVGIG (reference sequence). The CDR3 consists of 13 residues. The DNA of the CDR3 is TGTGCCTGGAGTTTGGGGGGCATCGGCGAGCAGTACTTC. The encoded protein is CAWSLGGIGEQYF.

V gene TRBV4-1 combines with J gene TRBJ2-5; D gene uncertain. Trimming cost V 0 bases and J 1 base, with 6 bases left between them. Germline V gene sequence: CDR1 MGHRA, CDR2 YSYEKL. This CDR3 comprises 14 residues. This CDR3 reads CASSQEPIQETQYF. CDR3 in DNA: TGCGCCAGCAGCCAAGAGCCGATCCAAGAGACCCAGTACTTC.

This clone was seen more than once but under ten times. The chain combines TRBV5-1 with TRBJ2-3; tentatively, D is TRBD1 (5 bases). The V end lost 4 bases, the J end lost 6 bases, and 12 bases lay between the germline ends. Per the germline V gene, CDR1 is SGHRS and CDR2 is YFSETQ. This CDR3 region has 13 residues. The CDR3: CASSIQNRDTQYF. The CDR3 DNA sequence: TGCGCCAGCAGCATTCAGAACAGGGATACGCAGTATTTT.

The CDR3 coding sequence is TGCGCCAGCAGCCCCAGGGGGACAGGGGATGCCGAGCAGTACTTC. This translates into CASSPRGTGDAEQYF. The rearrangement uses TRBV5-1 and TRBJ2-7, with 10 bases matching TRBD1. V lost 4 bases to trimming and J lost 6 bases; unmatched junction nucleotides: 10. The CDR3 length is 15 residues. CDR1 SGHRS and CDR2 YFSETQ come from the germline V gene.

This chain connects TRBV28 to TRBJ1-5; D unclear. V lost 4 bases, J lost 4 bases, and 8 bases lay in between. The CDR3 is made up of 13 amino acids. The V gene's germline CDR1 is MDHEN and CDR2 SYDVKM. The CDR3 loop is CASSSRTNQPQHF. CDR3 bases: TGTGCCAGCAGTTCCAGAACTAATCAGCCCCAGCATTTT.

The chain has TRBV28 and TRBJ2-4; perhaps TRBD2 as D (5 bases). Trimming pared 2 bases from V and 6 bases from J, leaving 14 bases between. The CDR3 is 15 amino acids. Germline V gene lookup returns CDR1 MDHEN and CDR2 SYDVKM. In nucleotides, the CDR3 is TGTGCCAGCAGTTTAGGCGGGCGGAACATAAACATTCAGTACTTC. It codes for CASSLGGRNINIQYF.